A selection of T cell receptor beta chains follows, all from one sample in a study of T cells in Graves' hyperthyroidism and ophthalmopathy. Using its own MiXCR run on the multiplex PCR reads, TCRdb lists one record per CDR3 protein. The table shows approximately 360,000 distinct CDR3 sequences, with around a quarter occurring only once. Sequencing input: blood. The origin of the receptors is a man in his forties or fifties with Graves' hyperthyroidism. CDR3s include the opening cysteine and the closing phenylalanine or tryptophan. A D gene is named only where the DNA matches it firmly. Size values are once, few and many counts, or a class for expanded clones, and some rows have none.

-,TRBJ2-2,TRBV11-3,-,TGTGCCAGCAGCTTTTCAACCGGGGAGCTGTTTTTT,CASSFSTGELFF
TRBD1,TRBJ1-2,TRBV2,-,TGTGCCAGCAGCCCGAGGGGACAGGGGGCTGGAGCTAACTATGGCTACACCTTC,CASSPRGQGAGANYGYTF
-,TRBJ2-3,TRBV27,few,TGTGCCAGCAGTTTACTAGAAGAGGCCGATACGCAGTATTTT,CASSLLEEADTQYF
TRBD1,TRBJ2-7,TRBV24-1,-,TGTGCCACCAGTGATGCCACAGGGGGCGCTTATTACGAGCAGTACTTC,CATSDATGGAYYEQYF
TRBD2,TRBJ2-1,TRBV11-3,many,TGTGCCAGCAGCCTTATAGTTACTAGCGGGGCCGAATACAATGAGCAGTTCTTC,CASSLIVTSGAEYNEQFF
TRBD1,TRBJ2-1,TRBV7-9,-,TGTGCCAGCAGCACCGGGACAGGGGGCTTCCCCTCCTACAATGAGCAGTTCTTC,CASSTGTGGFPSYNEQFF
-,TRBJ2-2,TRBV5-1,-,TGCGCCACGTACCCCGGGATTGGGAGACTAGCGAACACCGGGGAGCTGTTTTTT,CATYPGIGRLANTGELFF
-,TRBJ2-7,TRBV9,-,TGTGCCAGCAGCGTAGAACAGGGCCCAACCTACGAGCAGTACTTC,CASSVEQGPTYEQYF
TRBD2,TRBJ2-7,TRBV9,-,TGTGCCAGCAGCGTTCATGCGGGAGGGCCTAGTTACGAGCAGTACTTC,CASSVHAGGPSYEQYF
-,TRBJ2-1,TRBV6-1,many,TGTGCCAGCACCGACGGGCCGGGTAATGAGCAGTTCTTC,CASTDGPGNEQFF
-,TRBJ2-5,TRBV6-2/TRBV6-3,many,TGTGCCAGCAGTTACTCGACCCCGGAGACCCAGTACTTC,CASSYSTPETQYF
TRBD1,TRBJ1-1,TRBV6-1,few,TGTGCCAGCAGTTTCGTGGGACAGGGGTCCACGGAAGCTTTCTTT,CASSFVGQGSTEAFF
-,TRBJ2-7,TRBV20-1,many,TGCAGTGCTCGGCCAGGTATAGCCTACGAGCAGTACTTC,CSARPGIAYEQYF
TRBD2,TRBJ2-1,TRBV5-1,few,TGCGCCAGCAGCTCCGGGACTAGCGATTACAATGAGCAGTTCTTC,CASSSGTSDYNEQFF
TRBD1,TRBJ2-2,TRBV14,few,TGTGCCAGCAGCCACCTTAGTAGGGGGCTAACGAACACCGGGGAGCTGTTTTTT,CASSHLSRGLTNTGELFF
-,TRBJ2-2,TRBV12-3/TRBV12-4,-,TGTGCCAGCAGTATCCGGAGAGGGGACACCGGGGAGCTGTTTTTT,CASSIRRGDTGELFF
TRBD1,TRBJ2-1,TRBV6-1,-,TGTGCCAGCAGGGGGACAGGGGAGTTCTTC,CASRGTGEFF
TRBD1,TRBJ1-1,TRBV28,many,TGTGCCAGCAGTCCGAGGACAGGGACCACGAACACTGAAGCTTTCTTT,CASSPRTGTTNTEAFF
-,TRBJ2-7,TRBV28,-,TGTGCCAGCAGGATGAAATTCGAGCAGTACTTC,CASRMKFEQYF
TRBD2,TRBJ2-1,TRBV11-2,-,TGTGCCAGCAGCTCTAGCGGGAGGGCCCACAATGTTGAGCAGTTCTTC,CASSSSGRAHNVEQFF
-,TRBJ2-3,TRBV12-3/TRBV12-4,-,TGTGCCAGCAGTCGTGGTAATGGGGCAGATACGCAGTATTTT,CASSRGNGADTQYF
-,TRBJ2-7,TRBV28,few,TGTGCCAGCAGTTTAAGGTTCGGCGGGAATTCCTACGAGCAGTACTTC,CASSLRFGGNSYEQYF
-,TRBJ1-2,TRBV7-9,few,TGTGCCAGCAGCTTAGGCAAGGGGGATTCCTTCAGCTACACCTTC,CASSLGKGDSFSYTF
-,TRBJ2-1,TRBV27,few,TGTGCCAGCAGTTTTCTGGGACGGGGGCCAGAGTGGCGGCCACACAATGAGCAGTTCTTC,CASSFLGRGPEWRPHNEQFF
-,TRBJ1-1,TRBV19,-,TGTGCCAGTCGGTACAGGGATGTGACTGAAGCTTTCTTT,CASRYRDVTEAFF
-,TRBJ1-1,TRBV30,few,TGTGCCTGGAGTGTTGTAGGGGGGATGAACACTGAAGCTTTCTTT,CAWSVVGGMNTEAFF